These 7 T cell receptor beta chains were sequenced from one sample in a study of blood T cell repertoires in COVID-19. Generated by immunoSEQ multiplex PCR, the TCRdb table keeps only in-frame clones and is missing some. Here the sample spans some 190,000 clones, 85% being singletons. The specimen was peripheral blood. The origin of the receptors is a woman aged 60-70 years with acute or convalescent COVID-19.

The chain couples TRBV28 to TRBJ2-7; 8 bases line up with TRBD1. The CDR3 covers 14 residues. The V and J ends lost 7 bases and 2 bases, in that order; junction bases with no gene match: 7. Germline assignment: CDR1 MDHEN and CDR2 SYDVKM. The chain's CDR3 is CASTQGQAPYEQYF. CDR3 nucleotide sequence: TGTGCCAGCACACAGGGACAGGCCCCCTACGAGCAGTACTTC.

This chain connects TRBV6-2 or TRBV6-3 to TRBJ1-3, with D perhaps TRBD1 (6 bases). V shed 6 bases and J shed 4 bases, with 13 bases lying between them. CDR1 is MNHEY, CDR2 SVGEGT, per germline. The CDR3 consists of 14 residues. The CDR3 nucleotides are TGTGCCAGCAGCCCGGACAGAAGGGGAAACACCATATATTTT. Its translation: CASSPDRRGNTIYF.

V and J are TRBV19 and TRBJ2-1, with TRBD2 matching 9 bases. This CDR3 has 17 residues. The germline CDR1 and CDR2 sequences are LNHDA and SQIVND (reference sequence). Trimming removed 3 bases from V and 6 bases from J; junction bases left unmatched: 12. The CDR3 reads CASSIPRGGRAGNEQFF. The CDR3 bases are TGTGCCAGTAGTATCCCCCGAGGCGGGAGGGCTGGCAATGAGCAGTTCTTC.

The chain has TRBV7-9 and TRBJ2-2; 8 positions match TRBD1. This CDR3 is built from 16 residues. Germline assignment: CDR1 SEHNR and CDR2 FQNEAQ (reference sequence). V was pared by 3 bases and J by 6 bases, with 9 bases of the junction left unmatched. The CDR3 protein is CASSLFRDRRAGELFF. DNA of the CDR3: TGTGCCAGCAGCTTGTTTAGGGACAGGAGGGCCGGGGAGCTGTTTTTT.

This rearrangement joins TRBV2 to TRBJ2-2, with 7 nucleotides matching TRBD2. This CDR3 region has 13 residues. Trimming at V came to 4 bases and at J to 4 bases, leaving 0 bases not matched to a gene. Germline loops: CDR1 SNHLY, CDR2 FYNNEI. The CDR3: CASSGEGTGELFF. The CDR3 bases are TGTGCCAGCAGTGGGGAGGGCACCGGGGAGCTGTTTTTT.

The J gene is TRBJ1-2, the V gene TRBV28; no firm D call. V lost 5 bases, J lost 8 bases, and 18 bases lay in between. The CDR3 runs to 14 residues. Germline-derived CDR1 and CDR2 are MDHEN and SYDVKM. The CDR3 is CASSPPGGTRGYTF. CDR3 DNA sequence: TGTGCCAGCAGTCCACCGGGAGGTACTCGAGGCTACACCTTC.

This clone is a singleton in its sample. This chain connects TRBV6-5 to TRBJ1-3, with no clear D. The germline V gene encodes CDR1 MNHEY and CDR2 SVGAGI. The germline V and J ends were trimmed by 6 bases and 1 base, with 10 bases remaining between them. The CDR3 loop spans 14 amino acids. Here the CDR3 DNA reads TGTGCCAGCAGCGGGAGGAGGTCTGGAAACACCATATATTTT. It codes for CASSGRRSGNTIYF.